The rows below give T cell receptor beta chains drawn from one sample of a study of blood T cell repertoires in COVID-19. Assay used: immunoSEQ multiplex PCR; TCRdb lists only in-frame clones, some missing. The table shows 300,000 to 350,000 clones, with more than 80% occurring only once. Material for sequencing was peripheral blood. The receptors come from a woman aged 30 to 39 with COVID-19, enrolled during active disease. Each CDR3 is given with its conserved first and last residue. A D gene is named only where the DNA matches it firmly. Clone sizes are given selectively: once, few, many, or a class where the clone is expanded.

V	J	size	D	DNA	CDR3
TRBV5-1	TRBJ2-3	-	TRBD1	TGCGCCACCAGGACAGGATCTTCCACAGATACGCAGTATTTT	CATRTGSSTDTQYF
TRBV27	TRBJ2-7	-	TRBD1	TGTGCCAGCAGTACCGGGACAGGGTCCTACGAGCAGTACTTC	CASSTGTGSYEQYF
TRBV9	TRBJ2-1	-	-	TGTGCCAGCAGCGTAGAAACGGGAGTAGGTCACAATGAGCAGTTCTTC	CASSVETGVGHNEQFF
TRBV7-9	TRBJ2-2	-	TRBD1	TGTGCCAGCAGCCGATGGCAAGACAGGGCGGCCGGGGAGCTGTTTTTT	CASSRWQDRAAGELFF
TRBV18	TRBJ1-5	once	-	TGTGCCAGCTCACCGGGCAGGGATCAGCCCCAGCATTTT	CASSPGRDQPQHF
TRBV10-1	TRBJ1-4	-	TRBD1	TGCGCCAGCAGTGAGCAGGGGGCGACTAATGAAAAACTGTTTTTT	CASSEQGATNEKLFF
TRBV2	TRBJ1-1	-	TRBD1	TGTGCCAGCAGCCCTGGACAGGGTTGGACTGAAGCTTTCTTT	CASSPGQGWTEAFF
TRBV10-3	TRBJ2-7	-	TRBD1	TGTGCCATCAGTGAGCTAGGGGACAGGCCAGCCTACGAGCAGTACTTC	CAISELGDRPAYEQYF
TRBV27	TRBJ2-3	-	-	TGTGCCAGCAACTATGTGGGGCTAGGGCACACAGATACGCAGTATTTT	CASNYVGLGHTDTQYF
TRBV27	TRBJ2-1	-	TRBD2	TGTGCCAGCAGTTTAGGCCGGGCGGGAGGGCCGTTCAAGATATACAATGAGCAGTTCTTC	CASSLGRAGGPFKIYNEQFF
TRBV2	TRBJ2-7	-	TRBD1	TGTGCCAGCAGTGAGGCCTTCACAGGGGGCTACGAGCAGTACTTC	CASSEAFTGGYEQYF
TRBV11-2	TRBJ1-1	-	-	TGTGCCAGCAGCTGGGGGGGGGCCACTGAAGCTTTCTTT	CASSWGGATEAFF
TRBV5-1	TRBJ1-1	once	-	TGCGCCAGCAGCTTGGGAGACGGGGATGAAGCTTTCTTT	CASSLGDGDEAFF
TRBV19	TRBJ1-5	few	-	TGTGCCAGTACGGGGGGGAATCGATATAGCAATCAGCCCCAGCATTTT	CASTGGNRYSNQPQHF
TRBV28	TRBJ2-7	-	-	TGTGCCAGCAGACCCACAGGAGAGTCCGGATACGAGCAGTACTTC	CASRPTGESGYEQYF
TRBV3-1/TRBV3-2	TRBJ1-4	once	-	TGTGCCAGCAGCCAAGGGGCGACTAATGAAAAACTGTTTTTT	CASSQGATNEKLFF
TRBV27	TRBJ1-1	-	-	TGTGCCAGCAGTTTTAAGGGGAGGGCTGGGAACACTGAAGCTTTCTTT	CASSFKGRAGNTEAFF
TRBV5-4	TRBJ1-1	few	TRBD1	TGTGCCAGCAGCTTGGTTCCAGGGGGCACAGCTTTCTTT	CASSLVPGGTAFF